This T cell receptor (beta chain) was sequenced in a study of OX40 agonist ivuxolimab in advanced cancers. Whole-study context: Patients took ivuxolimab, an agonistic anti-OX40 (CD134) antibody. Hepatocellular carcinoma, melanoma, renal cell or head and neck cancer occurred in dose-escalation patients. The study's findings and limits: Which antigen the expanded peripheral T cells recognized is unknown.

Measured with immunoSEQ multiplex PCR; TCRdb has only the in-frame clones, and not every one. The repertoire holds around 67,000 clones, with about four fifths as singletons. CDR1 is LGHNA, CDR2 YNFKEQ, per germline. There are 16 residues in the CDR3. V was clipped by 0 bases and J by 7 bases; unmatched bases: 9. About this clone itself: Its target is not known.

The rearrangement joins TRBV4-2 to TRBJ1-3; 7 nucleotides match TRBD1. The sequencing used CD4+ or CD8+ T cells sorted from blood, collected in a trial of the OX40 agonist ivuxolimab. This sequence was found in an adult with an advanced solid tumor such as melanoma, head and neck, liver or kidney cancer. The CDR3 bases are TGTGCCAGCAGCCAAGAAGCGACAGGGACACGGAACACCATATATTTT. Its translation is CASSQEATGTRNTIYF.